Presented here are 32 T cell receptor beta chains from one specimen sequenced in a study of T cell repertoires in cytomegalovirus infection. One entry per CDR3 protein results from TCRdb running MiXCR on the reads. The data hold around 750,000 distinct CDR3 sequences, with 32% observed a single time. These receptors have no known antigen. The sample was cultured CD8+ T cells from PBMCs, taken from culture after CMV antigen stimulation. The source of these receptors is a human donor in good health (CMV status not recorded). Some clones in this sample may be carry-over from other donors' samples.

V gene TRBV2 combines with J gene TRBJ2-3, with 9 bases that match TRBD2. CDR3 length: 15 residues. The germline gives CDR1 SNHLY, CDR2 FYNNEI. Trimming at V came to 2 bases and at J to 4 bases, leaving 4 bases not matched to a gene. The CDR3 reads CASSEWRGGSDTQYF. The DNA of the CDR3 is TGTGCCAGCAGTGAATGGCGGGGGGGGTCAGATACGCAGTATTTT.

CDR3 amino acids: CASSLRGYRDNEQFF. The CDR3 DNA reads as TGTGCCAGCAGTTTACGGGGTTACAGGGACAATGAGCAGTTCTTC. The chain recombines TRBV27 with TRBJ2-1, with D maybe TRBD1 (6 bases). Germline V lookup: CDR1 MNHEY, CDR2 SMNVEV (reference sequence). This CDR3 has 15 amino acids. Trimming took 2 bases from V and 5 from J, leaving 13 bases between them.

This chain uses TRBV12-5 with TRBJ2-6; 10 bases are a match to TRBD1. CDR3 length: 18 residues. V shed 2 bases, J shed 0 bases, and the junction held 4 bases outside the gene matches. Germline assignment: CDR1 LGHNT and CDR2 FRNRAP. The CDR3 spells CASGLLGQGDSGANVLTF. CDR3 sequence (DNA): TGTGCTAGTGGTTTGCTCGGACAGGGGGACTCTGGGGCCAACGTCCTGACTTTC.

V is TRBV4-1 and J is TRBJ2-3; no firm D call. Trimming took off 3 bases at V and 2 bases at J, with 9 bases between the two ends. The V gene's germline CDR1 is MGHRA and CDR2 YSYEKL. The CDR3 covers 14 residues. CDR3 in amino acids: CASSHGVVTDTQYF. The CDR3 nucleotides are TGCGCCAGCAGCCACGGCGTGGTCACAGATACGCAGTATTTT.

This clonotype came up once. The junction does not match germline at one end; this may be a read error. V is TRBV27 and J is TRBJ1-1; D is uncertain. CDR3 length: 13 amino acids. Looked up from germline, CDR1 is MNHEY and CDR2 is SMNVEV (reference sequence). CDR3 bases: TGTGCCAACAGTCCCCGTGGGAACACTGAAGCTTTCTTT. It is translated as CANSPRGNTEAFF.

Notes on this clonotype: With a much larger clone just one base away, this may be a read error. The chain employs TRBV7-2 and TRBJ1-1; D is unclear. This CDR3 is built from 16 residues. CDR1 is SGHTA, CDR2 FQGNSA, per germline. V dropped 1 base and J dropped 0 bases, with 12 bases sitting between them. This CDR3 reads CASSLEIGRMNTEAFF. The CDR3 region has the DNA TGTGCCAGCAGCTTAGAGATAGGTCGAATGAACACTGAAGCTTTCTTT.

The V and J genes are TRBV6-5 and TRBJ2-6; possibly TRBD2 for D (6 bases). Germline loops: CDR1 MNHEY, CDR2 SVGAGI. The ends were cut back, 2 bases at V and 0 bases at J, with 14 bases in the middle. This CDR3 is 18 amino acids long. CDR3 amino acids: CASSYTGLPSSGANVLTF. CDR3 nucleotide sequence: TGTGCCAGCAGTTACACGGGACTCCCAAGCTCTGGGGCCAACGTCCTGACTTTC.

The chain couples TRBV20-1 to TRBJ2-2; TRBD1 aligns across 8 bases. CDR1 and CDR2 from the germline V gene are DFQATT and SNEGSKA (reference sequence). Trimming removed 4 bases from V and 3 bases from J; junction bases left unmatched: 7. This CDR3 is built from 15 residues. CDR3 nucleotide sequence: TGCAGTGCTACCCGGGACAGGAGATACACCGGGGAGCTGTTTTTT. Translating gives CSATRDRRYTGELFF.

CDR3 bases: TGTGCTAGTGGTTTGATCATCGATAGAAGACCAAACTATGGCTACACCTTC. The encoded protein is CASGLIIDRRPNYGYTF. The chain is built from TRBV12-5 and TRBJ1-2, with D hard to call. The CDR3 runs to 17 residues. Germline V CDR1 and CDR2: LGHNT, FRNRAP. Trimming removed 2 bases at V and 2 bases at J, with 18 bases between.

The V call is TRBV7-8, the J call TRBJ1-5; TRBD1 aligns across 8 bases. The trim removed 5 bases at V and 5 bases at J, leaving 11 bases unmatched. The CDR3 totals 16 residues. CDR1 SGHVS and CDR2 FQNEAQ come from the germline V gene. The CDR3 DNA sequence: TGTGCCAGCAGCACGAGGACAGGGCTGGGGGATCAGCCCCAGCATTTT. Translation: CASSTRTGLGDQPQHF.

Only a few counts were recorded for this clonotype. V usage is TRBV7-3 and J usage is TRBJ1-2; D is perhaps TRBD1 (5 bases). The CDR3 runs 13 residues. The germline V and J ends were trimmed by 2 bases and 8 bases, with 12 bases remaining between them. Per germline, CDR1 SGHTA and CDR2 FQGTGA. The CDR3 here is CASSLGLGAGYTF. The CDR3 DNA sequence: TGTGCCAGCAGCTTAGGCCTTGGGGCGGGCTACACCTTC.

This clonotype was found once. V usage is TRBV27 and J usage is TRBJ1-4; TRBD1 matches 7 bases. J lost 5 bases, V lost 5 bases, and 8 bases had no gene match. Germline V gene data show CDR1 as MNHEY and CDR2 as SMNVEV (reference sequence). This CDR3 spans 15 amino acids. The CDR3 sequence is CASSLRQGENEKLFF. The CDR3 DNA sequence: TGTGCCAGCAGTCTTAGACAGGGAGAAAATGAAAAACTGTTTTTT.

This clonotype was recorded a few times. V is TRBV6-1 and J is TRBJ1-6; 8 bases are shared with TRBD1. CDR3 size: 15 residues. V lost 1 base to trimming and J lost 10 bases; unmatched junction nucleotides: 6. The germline gives CDR1 MNHNS, CDR2 SASEGT. Here the CDR3 reads CASSEVGQGKSPLHF. The CDR3 nucleotides are TGTGCCAGCAGTGAAGTAGGACAGGGAAAATCACCCCTCCACTTT.

This clonotype was observed a few times. V usage is TRBV7-8 and J usage is TRBJ2-2, with 9 bases that match TRBD2. Germline loops: CDR1 SGHVS, CDR2 FQNEAQ. There are 17 residues in the CDR3. V dropped 4 bases and J dropped 4; count of bases not matched to a gene: 10. The CDR3 DNA is TGTGCCAGCAGCTCCCGCCTAGCGGGGTATGGCACCGGGGAGCTGTTTTTT. As protein: CASSSRLAGYGTGELFF. The variable domain in full, with the rest retrieved from reference TRBV7-8 and TRBJ2-2, is GAGVSQSPRYKVAKRGQDVALRCDPISGHVSLFWYQQALGQGPEFLTYFQNEAQLDKSGLPSDRFFAERPEGSVSTLKIQRTQQEDSAVYLCASSSRLAGYGTGELFFGEGSRLTVL.

This chain links TRBV19 with TRBJ2-2; 10 bases line up with TRBD1. Germline V gives CDR1 LNHDA, CDR2 SQIVND (reference sequence). V shed 3 bases, J shed 7 bases, and the junction held 11 bases outside the gene matches. This CDR3 region has 17 residues. The DNA for the CDR3 is TGTGCCAGTAGTATCCTTGGGGACAGGGGTTTCCACGGGGAGCTGTTTTTT. This gives the protein CASSILGDRGFHGELFF.

This clonotype has just a few counts. The rearrangement links TRBV19 to TRBJ2-2, with 9 bases matching TRBD1. This CDR3 is 14 amino acids long. The trim removed 5 bases at V and 3 bases at J, leaving 1 base unmatched. Germline lookup yields CDR1 LNHDA and CDR2 SQIVND (reference sequence). CDR3 DNA sequence: TGTGCCAGTAGTGGGACAGGGTACACCGGGGAGCTGTTTTTT. It yields the protein CASSGTGYTGELFF.

V usage is TRBV27 and J usage is TRBJ2-3; no definite D call. From germline, CDR1 is MNHEY and CDR2 SMNVEV (reference sequence). Trimming pared 6 bases from V and 0 bases from J, leaving 13 bases between. The CDR3 totals 15 residues. The CDR3 reads CASSPFWASTDTQYF. For the CDR3, the DNA is TGTGCCAGCAGCCCCTTCTGGGCTAGCACAGATACGCAGTATTTT.

The CDR3 DNA follows: TGTGCCAGCGCAGAGGTCAGGGGGCGCGGAGAGCAGTACTTC. It translates to CASAEVRGRGEQYF. The chain links TRBV11-2 to TRBJ2-7; 8 nucleotides agree with TRBD1. Per the germline V gene, CDR1 is SGHAT and CDR2 is FQNNGV. Trimming cost V 8 bases and J 7 bases; bases outside gene matches: 13. The CDR3 sequence is 14 residues long.

This clonotype was counted only a few times. This sequence joins TRBV28 and TRBJ1-1, with D perhaps TRBD1 (5 bases). CDR3 size: 15 residues. Per germline, CDR1 MDHEN and CDR2 SYDVKM. V lost 4 bases and J 1 base, leaving 13 bases between the germline ends. Here the CDR3 reads CASSYEGRGNTEAFF. DNA of the CDR3: TGTGCCAGCAGTTACGAGGGGCGCGGGAACACTGAAGCTTTCTTT. The full variable domain, completed using reference TRBV28 and TRBJ1-1, is DVKVTQSSRYLVKRTGEKVFLECVQDMDHENMFWYRQDPGLGLRLIYFSYDVKMKEKGDIPEGYSVSREKKERFSLILESASTNQTSMYLCASSYEGRGNTEAFFGQGTRLTVV.

This clonotype was seen more than once but under ten times. V is TRBV4-2 and J is TRBJ2-1; D gene uncertain. Looked up from germline, CDR1 is LGHNA and CDR2 is YNFKEQ. The V end was cut by 1 base, the J end by 4 bases, with 11 bases between. The CDR3 contains 15 residues. The CDR3 is CASSQAFSGYNEQFF. The CDR3 DNA is TGTGCCAGCAGCCAAGCTTTTTCCGGGTACAATGAGCAGTTCTTC.

As for this clonotype: Compared with germline, one end of the junction differs, possibly owing to a read error. J is TRBJ2-3 and V is TRBV27; 13 nucleotides agree with TRBD2. This CDR3 has 16 residues. The germline V gene has CDR1 MNHEY and CDR2 SMNVEV (reference sequence). CDR3: CANSPVTSGGSDTQYF. In DNA, the CDR3 is TGTGCCAACAGTCCGGTGACTAGCGGGGGGTCAGATACGCAGTATTTT.

The rearrangement joins TRBV4-1 to TRBJ2-6; D may be TRBD1 (5 bases). The germline V gene encodes CDR1 MGHRA and CDR2 YSYEKL. The length of the CDR3 is 12 residues. V lost 0 bases and J lost 17, with 11 bases in between. CDR3 DNA: TGCGCCAGCAGCCAAGATGGGGCCCTCATGACTTTC. It encodes CASSQDGALMTF.

V is TRBV6-2 or TRBV6-3 and J is TRBJ2-7; D not certain. This CDR3 has 15 amino acids. Looked up from germline, CDR1 is MNHEY and CDR2 is SVGEGT. Trimming took off 0 bases at V and 2 bases at J, with 11 bases between the two ends. Written as DNA, the CDR3 is TGTGCCAGCAGTTACTCCAACCCGGCTGCCTACGAGCAGTACGTC. It is translated as CASSYSNPAAYEQYV.

This clonotype appeared a few times. This chain uses TRBV18 with TRBJ1-2; D may be TRBD1 (5 bases). This CDR3 spans 16 amino acids. Per germline, CDR1 KGHSH and CDR2 LQKENI. V was clipped by 2 bases and J by 1 base, with 14 bases between them. The CDR3 coding sequence is TGTGCCAGCTCACCAGGTCATGGGGGTCTTAACTATGGCTACACCTTC. Translating it yields CASSPGHGGLNYGYTF. Full variable domain (rest looked up from reference TRBV18 and TRBJ1-2): NAGVMQNPRHLVRRRGQEARLRCSPMKGHSHVYWYRQLPEEGLKFMVYLQKENIIDESGMPKERFSAEFPKEGPSILRIQQVVRGDSAAYFCASSPGHGGLNYGYTFGSGTRLTVV.

The rearrangement uses TRBV12-3 or TRBV12-4 and TRBJ2-1; either TRBD1 or TRBD2 may supply D (6 bases each). V shed 7 bases and J shed 0 bases, with 16 bases lying between them. The CDR3 extends over 16 amino acids. The CDR3 DNA reads TGTGCCAGCACCTCAACGGGGGCGAGCTCCTACAATGAGCAGTTCTTC. It specifies CASTSTGASSYNEQFF.

V usage is TRBV20-1 and J usage is TRBJ2-7; 11 bases agree with TRBD1. This CDR3 contains 16 residues. Germline CDR1 and CDR2: DFQATT and SNEGSKA (reference sequence). The junction had 15 bases not matched to a gene; V was cut back by 5 bases and J by 6 bases. The CDR3 nucleotides are TGCAGTGCTCATCACCCATCAATGGGGACAGGGGGCGAGCAGTACGTC. Its translation is CSAHHPSMGTGGEQYV.

The genes are TRBV25-1 and TRBJ1-3; 12 bases match TRBD1. The CDR3 spans 17 residues. V trimming: 2 bases; J trimming: 4 bases; junction bases outside the gene matches: 6. Germline-derived CDR1 and CDR2 are MGHDK and SYGVNS. CDR3 protein: CASSEEGQGAKGNTIYF. DNA for the CDR3: TGTGCCAGCAGTGAAGAGGGACAGGGGGCGAAAGGAAACACCATATATTTT.

This clonotype was observed a handful of times. This sequence joins TRBV7-6 and TRBJ1-1, with 9 bases aligning to TRBD1. Per the germline V gene, CDR1 is SGHVS and CDR2 is FNYEAQ. V trimming: 1 base; J trimming: 3 bases; junction bases outside the gene matches: 0. This CDR3 has 14 amino acids. CDR3 nucleotides: TGTGCCAGCAGCTTAGACAGGGGGCACACTGAAGCTTTCTTT. Translation: CASSLDRGHTEAFF.

V usage is TRBV6-1 and J usage is TRBJ1-1, with a tentative D call TRBD1 (5 bases). Germline lookup yields CDR1 MNHNS and CDR2 SASEGT. This CDR3 is built from 15 residues. The V and J ends lost 7 bases and 0 bases respectively, with 15 bases between them. The CDR3 spells CASTPWGELNTEAFF. The CDR3 nucleotides read TGTGCCAGCACCCCCTGGGGGGAACTGAACACTGAAGCTTTCTTT.

This clonotype came up a few times. The chain recombines TRBV19 with TRBJ2-3, with 12 bases lining up with TRBD1. CDR1 is LNHDA, CDR2 SQIVND, per germline (reference sequence). This CDR3 has 16 amino acids. Unmatched junction bases numbered 13, after V lost 10 bases and J lost 5 bases. In DNA form, the CDR3 reads TGTGCCATTCCGAAACCCCGGGACAGGGGGCAAGATACGCAGTATTTT. Translating gives CAIPKPRDRGQDTQYF.

The chain couples TRBV19 to TRBJ1-6; D is ambiguous. Germline assignment: CDR1 LNHDA and CDR2 SQIVND (reference sequence). V dropped 3 bases and J dropped 8 bases, with 14 bases sitting between them. This CDR3 region has 15 residues. CDR3 nucleotide sequence: TGTGCCAGTAGTATGAGAGGTAGGACCGATTCACCCCTCCACTTT. It specifies CASSMRGRTDSPLHF.

The chain joins TRBV10-3 to TRBJ2-7; the D is unclear. The germline V and J ends were trimmed by 1 base and 1 base, with 17 bases remaining between them. CDR3 length equals 17 residues. The germline V gene encodes CDR1 ENHRY and CDR2 SYGVKD. This CDR3 is CAISEWNPRALSYEQYF. The DNA for the CDR3 is TGTGCCATCAGTGAGTGGAATCCCCGGGCCCTGTCCTACGAGCAGTACTTC.